One sample yielded the 25 T cell receptor beta chains listed below, sequenced in a study of tumor-infiltrating T cells and Merkel cell polyomavirus. Study summary: CD8+ T cells recognized the Merkel cell polyomavirus KLL epitope.

TCRdb's table, derived via immunoSEQ multiplex PCR, lists solely in-frame clones and lacks some. The repertoire table contains some 460 clones. Every patient's tumor was robustly positive for Merkel cell polyomavirus Large T antigen on immunohistochemistry. Sample: tumor tissue. Every receptor here comes from a woman aged 50 to 60 with Merkel cell carcinoma.

This clone is medium-sized by frequency. Read coverage stops 3 residues before the CDR3 terminus; the germline J gene supplies the remainder. This sequence joins TRBV18 and TRBJ2-7, with 12 bases that match TRBD1. Looked up from germline, CDR1 is KGHSH and CDR2 is LQKENI. V shed 3 bases and J 1 base; nucleotides not matched to a gene: 1. The CDR3 consists of 15 residues. The sequenced part of the CDR3 DNA is TGTGCCAGCTCACCGGGACAGGGGGCTTCCTACGAG. Protein: CASSPGQGASYE. The full CDR3 protein is CASSPGQGASYEQYF.

This clone is classed as large by frequency. The DNA ends 3 residues before the CDR3 does, and the rest of the CDR3 is filled in from the germline J gene. This sequence joins TRBV20-1 and TRBJ1-4, with a possible D match to TRBD1 (6 bases). V gave up 1 base and J gave up 8 bases, with 8 bases separating them. Germline CDR1 is DFQATT and CDR2 is SNEGSKA (reference sequence). The CDR3 is 12 amino acids. The sequenced part of the CDR3 DNA is TGCAGTGCTAGAGTGCAGGGGGAAAAA. This gives the protein CSARVQGEK. The entire CDR3 sequence reads CSARVQGEKLFF.

This clone counts as medium-sized by frequency. Sequencing ends 3 residues short of the CDR3 end; the germline J gene provides the rest. The chain employs TRBV7-2 and TRBJ1-2, with 7 bases matching TRBD1. The CDR3 is made up of 15 amino acids. CDR1 is SGHTA and CDR2 is FQGNSA in the germline V gene. V dropped 4 bases and J dropped 4; count of bases not matched to a gene: 9. CDR3 sequence: CASSYRQGGSYGYTF. CDR3 DNA (partial): TGTGCCAGCAGCTATCGACAGGGAGGTAGCTATGGC.

This clone shows up as large by frequency. The read ends 3 residues shy of where the CDR3 ends; the end is completed using the germline J gene. The V call is TRBV5-1, the J call TRBJ1-1, with 9 bases aligning to TRBD1. From germline, CDR1 is SGHRS and CDR2 YFSETQ. After removal of 4 bases from V and 4 bases from J, the junction contained 5 bases not matched to a gene. The CDR3 totals 14 residues. The sequenced part of the CDR3 DNA is TGCGCCAGCAGCAAAGGGACAGGGCCCACTGAA. Translating it yields CASSKGTGPTE. The whole CDR3 protein reads CASSKGTGPTEAFF.

Frequency places this clone as large. The CDR3 is cut off 3 residues early in the read; its end comes from the germline J gene. The gene calls are TRBV4-1 and TRBJ2-1; D possibly corresponds to TRBD1 (6 bases). CDR1 is MGHRA and CDR2 is YSYEKL in the germline V gene. CDR3 length: 13 amino acids. V lost 4 bases, J lost 5 bases, and 9 bases lay in between. Incomplete CDR3 DNA: TGCGCCAGCAGCCTACGGACAGACAATGAG. Its translation is CASSLRTDNE. The full CDR3 sequence reads CASSLRTDNEQFF.

In terms of frequency, this clone is medium-sized. The CDR3 is cut off 3 residues early in the read; its end comes from the germline J gene. The rearrangement uses TRBV5-1 and TRBJ1-5, with D perhaps TRBD1 (5 bases). CDR3 length: 15 residues. Germline V gives CDR1 SGHRS, CDR2 YFSETQ. Trimming cost V 4 bases and J 2 bases, with 13 bases left between them. The CDR3: CASSKDTGGNQPQHF. The covered CDR3 bases are TGCGCCAGCAGCAAGGACACTGGAGGCAATCAGCCC. The full variable domain, in which reference TRBV5-1 and TRBJ1-5 provide the parts outside the CDR3, is KAGVTQTPRYLIKTRGQQVTLSCSPISGHRSVSWYQQTPGQGLQFLFEYFSETQRNKGNFPGRFSGRQFSNSRSEMNVSTLELGDSALYLCASSKDTGGNQPQHFGDGTRLSIL.

This clone registers medium-sized by frequency. The CDR3 goes on 3 residues after the read ends, and that part is filled in from the germline J gene. The chain couples TRBV28 to TRBJ1-5, with D perhaps TRBD1 (6 bases). V was pared by 6 bases and J by 4 bases, with 13 bases between. Per the germline V gene, CDR1 is MDHEN and CDR2 is SYDVKM. The CDR3 is made up of 14 amino acids. The CDR3 region is CASSLGQPNQPQHF. CDR3 DNA, as far as it was read: TGTGCCAGCAGCCTTGGACAGCCGAATCAGCCC.

This clone is classed as large by frequency. The junction departs from the called germline gene at one end, perhaps through a read error. Coverage ceases 3 residues before the CDR3 finishes, and the germline J gene fills in the end. The chain couples TRBV7-7 to TRBJ2-1; possible D gene TRBD1, 5 bases. The CDR3 is made up of 13 amino acids. Looked up from germline, CDR1 is SSHAT and CDR2 is FNYEAQ (reference sequence). The CDR3 spells CASSLDRDNEQFF. CDR3 DNA (partial): TGTGCTAGCAGCTTAGACAGAGACAATGAG.

This clone shows up as large by frequency. The read stops 3 residues short of the end of the CDR3; the missing end is completed from the germline J gene. V gene TRBV20-1 combines with J gene TRBJ2-7; D is possibly TRBD1 (5 bases). Germline V gene sequence: CDR1 DFQATT, CDR2 SNEGSKA (reference sequence). This CDR3 has 12 amino acids. CDR3 amino acids: CRIQDKNYEQYF. The sequenced part of the CDR3 DNA is TGCAGAATACAGGACAAGAATTACGAG.

This clone ranks as large (0.1 to 1%) in terms of frequency. The read halts 3 residues ahead of the CDR3 end, with the missing end drawn from the germline J gene. J is TRBJ1-5 and V is TRBV6-1; D might be TRBD1 (5 bases). V lost 1 base and J 5 bases, leaving 12 bases between the germline ends. The CDR3 loop spans 15 amino acids. Per germline, CDR1 MNHNS and CDR2 SASEGT. The sequenced CDR3 bases are TGTGCCAGCAGTGAAGAGCGGGGGGGTGATCAGCCC. Encoded protein: CASSEERGGDQP. The CDR3 in its entirety is CASSEERGGDQPQHF.

This clone is classed as large by frequency. The read ends 3 residues early relative to the CDR3; the germline J gene fills the gap. This chain joins TRBV9 and TRBJ1-5; D is perhaps TRBD1 (5 bases). The CDR3 contains 16 residues. The V gene lost 3 bases and the J gene lost 8 bases, with 21 bases spanning the gap. Germline CDR1 is SGDLS and CDR2 is YYNGEE. CDR3 in amino acids: CASSASGGGMVEPQHF. The DNA read from the CDR3 is TGTGCCAGCAGCGCCAGTGGGGGGGGGATGGTGGAGCCC.

According to its frequency, this clone is medium-sized. The missing CDR3 end, 3 residues past where the read stops, is filled in from the germline J gene. The V and J genes are TRBV9 and TRBJ2-1; 7 bases line up with TRBD2. The CDR3 spans 15 residues. Trimming took 0 bases from V and 3 from J; bases not matched to a gene: 3. Germline V gene lookup returns CDR1 SGDLS and CDR2 YYNGEE. The sequenced part of the CDR3 DNA is TGTGCCAGCAGCGTAGCCGGGGACTACTACAATGAG. Its protein is CASSVAGDYYNE. The entire CDR3 protein reads CASSVAGDYYNEQFF.

A note on this clone: The CDR3 end falls 3 residues outside the read, so it is completed with the germline J gene. The chain is built from TRBV27 and TRBJ1-2; D is undetermined. The CDR3 has 13 amino acids. The V end lost 2 bases, the J end lost 4 bases, and 8 bases lay between the germline ends. The V gene's germline CDR1 is MNHEY and CDR2 SMNVEV (reference sequence). CDR3 protein: CASSLTAGYGYTF. The CDR3 bases that were read are TGTGCCAGCAGTTTAACAGCGGGCTATGGC.

This clone is called large based on its frequency. Read data end 3 residues before the CDR3 end; the end is taken from the germline J gene. This chain connects TRBV5-4 to TRBJ2-5, with 9 bases lining up with TRBD1. V trimming: 4 bases; J trimming: 2 bases; junction bases outside the gene matches: 3. The CDR3 sequence is 14 residues long. Germline CDR1 and CDR2: SGHNT and YYREEE (reference sequence). The CDR3 DNA, read in part, is TGTGCCAGCAGCGCACAGGGGGCACAAGAGACC. Translated, it gives CASSAQGAQET. The full CDR3 protein is CASSAQGAQETQYF.

This clone is large by frequency. Incomplete CDR3 DNA: TGTGCCAGCAGCTTAAGGGGGGGTAGCCTTGAA. Translating gives CASSLRGGSLE. The full-length CDR3 reads as CASSLRGGSLEAFF. V is TRBV7-3 and J is TRBJ1-1, with a possible D match to TRBD1 (5 bases). The missing CDR3 end, 3 residues past where the read stops, is filled in from the germline J gene. Trimming cost V 1 base and J 7 bases, with 13 bases left between them. CDR1 is SGHTA, CDR2 FQGTGA, per germline. There are 14 residues in the CDR3.

In terms of frequency, this clone is medium-sized. The read halts 3 residues ahead of the CDR3 end, with the missing end drawn from the germline J gene. V gene TRBV20-1 combines with J gene TRBJ2-7, with TRBD1 matching over 10 bases. J gave up 2 bases and V 6 bases, and 16 bases lay outside the gene matches. The CDR3 has 17 residues. CDR1 and CDR2 (germline): DFQATT, SNEGSKA (reference sequence). CDR3 DNA (partial): TGCAGTGCACCCGGGACAGGGGCGAGAATACCAACCTACGAG. As protein: CSAPGTGARIPTYE. The whole CDR3 sequence reads CSAPGTGARIPTYEQYF.

This clone is classed as medium-sized by frequency. The covered CDR3 bases are TGTGCCACCAGCACCGTACAGGGCTACGAG. This sequence encodes CATSTVQGYE. The entire CDR3 sequence reads CATSTVQGYEQYF. V and J are TRBV15 and TRBJ2-7; weak D call: TRBD1 (6 bases). The CDR3 end falls 3 residues outside the read, so it is completed with the germline J gene. Germline V gene sequence: CDR1 LNHNV, CDR2 YYDKDF (reference sequence). V lost 4 bases and J 3 bases, leaving 10 bases between the germline ends. The CDR3 length is 13 residues.

Judged by frequency, this clone is large (0.1 to 1%). The CDR3 end lies 3 residues beyond the end of the read and is filled in from the germline J gene. This sequence joins TRBV5-1 and TRBJ2-1; 14 bases are shared with TRBD2. Germline CDR1 SGHRS, CDR2 YFSETQ. The length of the CDR3 is 15 residues. The V segment lost 4 bases and the J segment 8 bases; nucleotides outside the gene matches: 5. Incomplete CDR3 DNA: TGCGCCAGCAGCCTGGGACTAGCGGGAGTCTATGAG. It translates to CASSLGLAGVYE. The complete CDR3 reads CASSLGLAGVYEQFF.

This clone is deemed large (0.1 to 1%) by its frequency. Coverage ceases 3 residues before the CDR3 finishes, and the germline J gene fills in the end. The gene calls are TRBV5-1 and TRBJ2-2; no definite D call. The V gene lost 0 bases and the J gene lost 0 bases, with 9 bases spanning the gap. Germline CDR1 is SGHRS and CDR2 is YFSETQ. There are 16 residues in the CDR3. CDR3 amino acids: CASSLDREANTGELFF. The CDR3 DNA, read in part, is TGCGCCAGCAGCTTGGATAGAGAAGCGAACACCGGGGAG. Together with reference TRBV5-1 and TRBJ2-2, the CDR3 gives the full variable domain: KAGVTQTPRYLIKTRGQQVTLSCSPISGHRSVSWYQQTPGQGLQFLFEYFSETQRNKGNFPGRFSGRQFSNSRSEMNVSTLELGDSALYLCASSLDREANTGELFFGEGSRLTVL.

This clone is identified as large from frequency. The missing CDR3 end, 3 residues past where the read stops, is filled in from the germline J gene. J is TRBJ2-7 and V is TRBV28; D is perhaps TRBD1 (5 bases). Trimming took off 10 bases at V and 1 base at J, with 17 bases between the two ends. The CDR3 runs 14 residues. The germline V gene encodes CDR1 MDHEN and CDR2 SYDVKM. The covered CDR3 bases are TGTGCCACCCTAGACCCCGACAGATCCTACGAG. Amino acids: CATLDPDRSYE. The whole CDR3 region reads CATLDPDRSYEQYF.

This clone is called large based on its frequency. The read comes to an end 3 residues before the CDR3 does, leaving the germline J gene to fill in the end. V usage is TRBV6-2 or TRBV6-3 and J usage is TRBJ1-2; unclear D gene. V dropped 6 bases and J dropped 5 bases, with 10 bases sitting between them. This CDR3 has 12 amino acids. Germline CDR1 is MNHEY and CDR2 is SVGEGT. CDR3 in amino acids: CASSLSGYGYTF. The sequenced part of the CDR3 DNA is TGTGCCAGCAGCCTATCGGGGTATGGC.

This clone shows up as medium-sized by frequency. Read sequence stops 3 residues before the CDR3 end, and the germline J gene provides the missing end. This sequence joins TRBV27 and TRBJ1-5; 9 bases are shared with TRBD1. The germline V gene encodes CDR1 MNHEY and CDR2 SMNVEV (reference sequence). The CDR3 is 15 residues long. V was pared by 0 bases and J by 7 bases, with 4 bases of the junction left unmatched. The CDR3 protein is CASSLSGQGYQPQHF. The CDR3 bases that were read are TGTGCCAGCAGTTTATCGGGACAGGGTTACCAGCCC.

Comments on this clone: The CDR3 is cut off 3 residues early in the read; its end comes from the germline J gene. Additional DNA sequences in this sample encode the identical CDR3. The chain joins TRBV12-3 or TRBV12-4 to TRBJ2-3, with TRBD1 matching 7 bases. This CDR3 comprises 13 residues. After removal of 5 bases from V and 6 bases from J, the junction contained 5 bases not matched to a gene. CDR3 bases read: TGTGCCAGCAGTACAGGGGCCACGGATACG. Protein product: CASSTGATDT. The entire CDR3 is CASSTGATDTQYF.

Considering frequency, this clone is large. Read data end 3 residues before the CDR3 end; the end is taken from the germline J gene. The chain employs TRBV5-1 and TRBJ2-2; the match to TRBD1 covers 9 bases. CDR1 and CDR2 from the germline V gene are SGHRS and YFSETQ. J lost 4 bases, V lost 0 bases, and 4 bases had no gene match. The CDR3 has 16 amino acids. The CDR3 spells CASSLEGQGPTGELFF. The CDR3 bases that were read are TGCGCCAGCAGCTTGGAGGGACAGGGACCCACCGGGGAG. The full variable domain, in which reference TRBV5-1 and TRBJ2-2 provide the parts outside the CDR3, is KAGVTQTPRYLIKTRGQQVTLSCSPISGHRSVSWYQQTPGQGLQFLFEYFSETQRNKGNFPGRFSGRQFSNSRSEMNVSTLELGDSALYLCASSLEGQGPTGELFFGEGSRLTVL.

This clone is classed as medium-sized by frequency. CDR3 sequence reads: CASSRDRGRTDTQYF. Incomplete CDR3 DNA: TGCGCCAGCAGCCGTGACAGGGGGAGGACAGATACG. The V call is TRBV5-1, the J call TRBJ2-3; 9 nucleotides agree with TRBD1. The CDR3 is cut off 3 residues early in the read; its end comes from the germline J gene. After removal of 4 bases from V and 3 bases from J, the junction contained 6 bases not matched to a gene. This CDR3 is 15 amino acids long. Germline V gives CDR1 SGHRS, CDR2 YFSETQ.